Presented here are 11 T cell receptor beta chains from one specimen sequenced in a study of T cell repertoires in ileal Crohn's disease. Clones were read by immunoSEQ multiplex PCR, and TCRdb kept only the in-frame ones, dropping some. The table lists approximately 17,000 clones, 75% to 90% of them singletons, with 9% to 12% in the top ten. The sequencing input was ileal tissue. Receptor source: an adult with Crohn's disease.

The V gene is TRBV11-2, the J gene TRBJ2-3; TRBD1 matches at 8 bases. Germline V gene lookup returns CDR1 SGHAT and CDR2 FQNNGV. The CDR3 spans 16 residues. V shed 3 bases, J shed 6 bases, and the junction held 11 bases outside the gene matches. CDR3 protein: CASSFGTGSDLDTQYF. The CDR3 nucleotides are TGTGCCAGCAGCTTCGGGACAGGTAGTGATTTGGATACGCAGTATTTT.

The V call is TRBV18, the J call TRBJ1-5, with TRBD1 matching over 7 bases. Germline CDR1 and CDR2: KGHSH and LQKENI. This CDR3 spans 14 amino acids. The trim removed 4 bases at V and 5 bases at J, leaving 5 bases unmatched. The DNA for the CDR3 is TGTGCCAGCTCACAAACAGGGGTGGATCAGCCCCAGCATTTT. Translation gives CASSQTGVDQPQHF.

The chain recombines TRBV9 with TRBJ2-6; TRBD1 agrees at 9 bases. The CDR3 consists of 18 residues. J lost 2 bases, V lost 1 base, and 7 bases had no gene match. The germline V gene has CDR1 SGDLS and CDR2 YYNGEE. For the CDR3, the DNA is TGTGCCAGCAGCGTATGGGACAGGGAGTGGGCTGGGGCCAACGTCCTGACTTTC. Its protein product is CASSVWDREWAGANVLTF.

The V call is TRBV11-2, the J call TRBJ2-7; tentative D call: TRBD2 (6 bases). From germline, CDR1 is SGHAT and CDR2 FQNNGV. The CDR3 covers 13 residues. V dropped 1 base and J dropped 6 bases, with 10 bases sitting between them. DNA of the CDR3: TGTGCCAGCAGCTTAGTTTCCGGGAGCGAGCAGTACTTC. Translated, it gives CASSLVSGSEQYF.

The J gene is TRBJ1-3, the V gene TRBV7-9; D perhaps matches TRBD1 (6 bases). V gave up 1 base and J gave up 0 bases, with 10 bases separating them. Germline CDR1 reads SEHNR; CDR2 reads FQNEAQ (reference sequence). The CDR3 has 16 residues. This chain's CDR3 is CASSLVGQISGNTIYF. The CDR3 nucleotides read TGTGCCAGCAGCTTAGTTGGACAGATCTCTGGAAACACCATATATTTT.

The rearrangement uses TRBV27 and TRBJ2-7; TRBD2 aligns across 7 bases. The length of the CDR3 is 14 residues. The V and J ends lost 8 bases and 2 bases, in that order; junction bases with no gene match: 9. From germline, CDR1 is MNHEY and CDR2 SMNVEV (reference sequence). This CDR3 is CASSKRRGTYEQYF. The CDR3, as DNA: TGTGCCAGCTCCAAAAGGCGGGGGACCTACGAGCAGTACTTC.

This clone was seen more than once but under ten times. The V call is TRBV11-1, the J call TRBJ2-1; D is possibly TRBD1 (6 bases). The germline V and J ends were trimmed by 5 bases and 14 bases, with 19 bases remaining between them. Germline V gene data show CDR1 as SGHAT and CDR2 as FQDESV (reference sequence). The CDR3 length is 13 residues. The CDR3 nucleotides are TGTGCCAGCAGCCATAGCCAGGGGCGATACAAGTTCTTC. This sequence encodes CASSHSQGRYKFF.

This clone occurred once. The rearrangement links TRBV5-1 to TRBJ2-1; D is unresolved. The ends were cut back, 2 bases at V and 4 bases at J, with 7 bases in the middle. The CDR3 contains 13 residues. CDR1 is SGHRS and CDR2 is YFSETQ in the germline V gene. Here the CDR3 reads CASSLGAYNEQFF. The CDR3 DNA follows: TGCGCCAGCAGCTTAGGAGCTTACAATGAGCAGTTCTTC.

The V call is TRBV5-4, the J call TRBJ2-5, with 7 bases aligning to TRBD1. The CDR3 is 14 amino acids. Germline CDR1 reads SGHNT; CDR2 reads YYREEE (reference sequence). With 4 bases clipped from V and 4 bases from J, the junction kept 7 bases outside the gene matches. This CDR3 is CASSPGTALETQYF. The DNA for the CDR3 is TGTGCCAGCAGCCCCGGGACAGCTTTAGAGACCCAGTACTTC.

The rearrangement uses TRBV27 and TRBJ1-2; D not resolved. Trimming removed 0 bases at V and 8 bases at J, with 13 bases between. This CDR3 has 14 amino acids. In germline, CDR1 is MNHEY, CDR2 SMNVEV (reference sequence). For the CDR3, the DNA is TGTGCCAGCAGTTTATCGGGTTCCCGGAGGGGCTACACCTTC. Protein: CASSLSGSRRGYTF.

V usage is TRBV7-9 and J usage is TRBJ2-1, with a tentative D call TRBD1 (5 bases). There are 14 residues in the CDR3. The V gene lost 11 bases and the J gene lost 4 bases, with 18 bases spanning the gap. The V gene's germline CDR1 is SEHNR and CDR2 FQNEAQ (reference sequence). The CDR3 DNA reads TGTGCCTACTCCCCCAGGGAAGAATACAATGAGCAGTTCTTC. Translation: CAYSPREEYNEQFF. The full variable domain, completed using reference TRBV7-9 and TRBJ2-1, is DTGVSQNPRHKITKRGQNVTFRCDPISEHNRLYWYRQTLGQGPEFLTYFQNEAQLEKSRLLSDRFSAERPKGSFSTLEIQRTEQGDSAMYLCAYSPREEYNEQFFGPGTRLTVL.